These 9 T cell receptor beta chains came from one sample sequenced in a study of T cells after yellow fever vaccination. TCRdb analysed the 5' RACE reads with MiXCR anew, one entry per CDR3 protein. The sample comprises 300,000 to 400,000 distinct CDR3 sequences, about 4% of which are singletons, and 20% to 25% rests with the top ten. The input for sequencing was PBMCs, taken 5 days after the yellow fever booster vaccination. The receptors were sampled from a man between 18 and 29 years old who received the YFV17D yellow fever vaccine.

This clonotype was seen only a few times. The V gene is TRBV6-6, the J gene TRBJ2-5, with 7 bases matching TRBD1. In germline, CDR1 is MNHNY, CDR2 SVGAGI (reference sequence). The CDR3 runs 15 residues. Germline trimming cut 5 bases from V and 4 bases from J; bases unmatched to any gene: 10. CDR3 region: CASSRQGQLGETQYF. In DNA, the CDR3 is TGTGCCAGCAGTCGACAGGGACAGTTGGGAGAGACCCAGTACTTC.

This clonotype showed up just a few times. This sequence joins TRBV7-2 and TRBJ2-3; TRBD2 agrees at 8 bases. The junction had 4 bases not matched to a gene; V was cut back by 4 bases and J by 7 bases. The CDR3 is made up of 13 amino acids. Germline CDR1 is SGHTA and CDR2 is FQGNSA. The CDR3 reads CASSSLAGNTQYF. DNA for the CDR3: TGTGCCAGCAGCTCCTTAGCGGGAAATACGCAGTATTTT.

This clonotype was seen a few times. The CDR3 loop reads CASSLRTGTSRATQYF. The CDR3 coding sequence is TGTGCCAGCAGCTTAAGGACAGGGACCAGCCGGGCGACCCAGTACTTC. The J gene is TRBJ2-5, the V gene TRBV7-2, with 8 bases fitting TRBD1. The V and J ends lost 2 bases and 7 bases, in that order; junction bases with no gene match: 12. Germline-derived CDR1 and CDR2 are SGHTA and FQGNSA. This CDR3 is 16 amino acids long.

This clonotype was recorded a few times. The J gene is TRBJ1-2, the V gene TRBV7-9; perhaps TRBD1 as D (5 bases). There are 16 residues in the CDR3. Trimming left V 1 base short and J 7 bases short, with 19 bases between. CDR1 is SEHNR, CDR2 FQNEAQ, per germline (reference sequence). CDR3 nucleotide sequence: TGTGCCAGCAGCTTAGACTTGCAGGGTGTCTCGGTTGGCTACACCTTC. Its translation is CASSLDLQGVSVGYTF.

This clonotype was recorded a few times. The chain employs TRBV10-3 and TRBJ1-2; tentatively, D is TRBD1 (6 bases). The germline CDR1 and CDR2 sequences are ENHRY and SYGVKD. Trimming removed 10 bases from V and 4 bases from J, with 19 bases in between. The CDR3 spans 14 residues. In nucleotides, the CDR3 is TGTGCCACCGCGACAGGAATAACCTTCTATGGCTACACCTTC. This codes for CATATGITFYGYTF.

The CDR3 DNA sequence: TGTGCCAGCAGCCCGGCGACCGGGGTTCAATCCTACGAGCAGTACGTC. The encoded protein is CASSPATGVQSYEQYV. The chain carries TRBV6-2 or TRBV6-3 and TRBJ2-7; perhaps TRBD2 as D (5 bases). Germline loops: CDR1 MNHEY, CDR2 SVGEGT. CDR3 length: 16 residues. V was clipped by 6 bases and J by 1 base, with 19 bases between them.

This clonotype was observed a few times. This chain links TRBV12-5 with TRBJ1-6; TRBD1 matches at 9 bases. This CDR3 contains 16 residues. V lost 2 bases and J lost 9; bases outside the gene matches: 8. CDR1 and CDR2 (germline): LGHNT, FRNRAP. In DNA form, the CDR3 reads TGTGCTAGTGGTTTGACCCGCGGACAGGGGATTTCACCCCTCCACTTT. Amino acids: CASGLTRGQGISPLHF.

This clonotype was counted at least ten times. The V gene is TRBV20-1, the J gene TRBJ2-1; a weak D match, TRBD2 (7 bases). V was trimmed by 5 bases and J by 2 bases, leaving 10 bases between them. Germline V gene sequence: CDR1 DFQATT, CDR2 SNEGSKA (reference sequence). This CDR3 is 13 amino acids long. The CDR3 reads CSAGRGPYNEQFF. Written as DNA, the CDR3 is TGCAGTGCTGGGCGGGGGCCCTACAATGAGCAGTTCTTC.

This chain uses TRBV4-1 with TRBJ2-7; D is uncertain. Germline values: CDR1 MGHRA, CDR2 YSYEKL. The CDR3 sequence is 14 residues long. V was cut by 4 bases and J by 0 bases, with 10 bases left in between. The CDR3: CASSLQRSSYEQYF. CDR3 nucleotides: TGCGCCAGCAGCCTCCAAAGGAGCTCCTACGAGCAGTACTTC.